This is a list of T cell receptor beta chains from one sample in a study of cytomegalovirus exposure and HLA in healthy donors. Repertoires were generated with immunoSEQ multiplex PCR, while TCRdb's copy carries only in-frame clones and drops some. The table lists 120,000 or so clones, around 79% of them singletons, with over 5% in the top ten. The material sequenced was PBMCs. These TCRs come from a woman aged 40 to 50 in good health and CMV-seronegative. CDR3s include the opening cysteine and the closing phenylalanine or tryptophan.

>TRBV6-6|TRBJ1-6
CATRAYSPLHF
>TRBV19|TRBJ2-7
CASSIPKAGYEQYF
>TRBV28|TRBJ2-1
CASSENAKGNEQFF
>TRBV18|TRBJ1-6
CASSPPGAPLHF
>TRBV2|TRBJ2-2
CASREREGNTGELFF
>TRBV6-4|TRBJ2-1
CASSEQGDSNEQFF
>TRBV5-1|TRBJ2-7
CASSLSRAYEQYF
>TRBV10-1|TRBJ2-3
CASSHRGEGDTQYF
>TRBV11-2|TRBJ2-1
CASSLASGKRDEQFF
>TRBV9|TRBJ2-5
CASSVGPTRLQETQYF
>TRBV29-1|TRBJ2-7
CSARGTGAYEQYF
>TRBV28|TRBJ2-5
CASSGGDRAGETQYF
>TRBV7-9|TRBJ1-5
CASSLRGSNQPQHF
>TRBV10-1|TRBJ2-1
CASSETGNEQFF
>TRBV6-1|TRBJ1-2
CASSEGDRERVRF
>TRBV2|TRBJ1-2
CASSGQGDGHTF
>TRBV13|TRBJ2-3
CASSPLGGRGVDTQYF
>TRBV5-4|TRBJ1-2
CASSSQAYYGYTF
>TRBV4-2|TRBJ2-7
CASSQIGTSGSYEQYF
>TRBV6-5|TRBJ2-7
CASRETGKYEQYF
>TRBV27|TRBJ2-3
CASSAALAGGPNTQYF
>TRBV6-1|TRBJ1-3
CASSRDREGYTIYF
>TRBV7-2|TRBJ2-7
CASSPSGPSSYEQYF
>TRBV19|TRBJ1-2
CASTPSTRDRNYGYTF
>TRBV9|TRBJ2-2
CASSVVERGGELFF
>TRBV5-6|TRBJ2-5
CASSSSSGGETQYF
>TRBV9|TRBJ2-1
CASSVQGGRARNEQFF
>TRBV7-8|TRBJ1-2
CASSPKRQGPYGYTF
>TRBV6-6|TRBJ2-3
CASSYLGPRGTDTQYF
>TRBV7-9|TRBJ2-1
CASRVAGTYNEQFF
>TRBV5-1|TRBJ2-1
CASFEREGPGEQFF
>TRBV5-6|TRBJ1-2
CASSLGVNYGYTF
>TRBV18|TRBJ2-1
CASSPQGEQFF
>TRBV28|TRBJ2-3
CASSTPGLNTDTQYF
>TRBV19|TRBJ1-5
CASSRVFGQPQHF
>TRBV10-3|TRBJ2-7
CAISEPTGRGYYEQYF
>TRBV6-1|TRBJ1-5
CASSENGQGIGPQHF
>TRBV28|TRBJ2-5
CASSPTGGRETQYF
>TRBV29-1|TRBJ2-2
CSVEGLNTGELFF
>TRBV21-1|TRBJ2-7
CASSKGQGSGYEQYF
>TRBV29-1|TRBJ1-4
CSVGKDRGEKLFF
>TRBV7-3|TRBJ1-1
CASSLAGRTEAFF
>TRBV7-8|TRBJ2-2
CASSLVIIAGVYTGELFF
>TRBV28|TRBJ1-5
CASSFGGYSQPQHF
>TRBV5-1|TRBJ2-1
CASSLVEVSSYNEQFF
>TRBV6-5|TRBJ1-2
CASGSLHGGSYGYTF
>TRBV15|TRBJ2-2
CATSRDRGDGELFF
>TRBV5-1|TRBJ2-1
CASSLDGGGYNEQFF
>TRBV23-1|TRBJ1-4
CASSQSRDRVWNNPPFNNEKLFF